A single sample is the source of the 30 T cell receptor beta chains below, sequenced in a study of blood T cell repertoires in COVID-19 (dated by TCRdb to between 2020 and 2021). Library creation used the immunoSEQ multiplex PCR assay. The clones in this table, taken by TCRdb from immuneACCESS, are in-frame only. Not every clone is retained; where verified, under half of the shortfall comes from an unresolved V gene, and the cause of the rest is unknown. For this sample the table gives around 70,000 clones, of which 84% were detected only once. The biggest ten clones account for about 35% of the sample. What was sequenced was peripheral blood. Every receptor here comes from a man aged 65 to 79 with acute or convalescent COVID-19.

V usage is TRBV20-1 and J usage is TRBJ2-5, with 9 bases lining up with TRBD1. The J segment lost 5 bases and the V segment lost 6 bases, leaving 10 bases of the junction unmatched. The CDR3 is 14 amino acids. Germline CDR1 and CDR2: DFQATT and SNEGSKA (reference sequence). The CDR3 sequence is CSASPGTGFETQYF. The CDR3 nucleotides are TGCAGTGCCAGTCCCGGGACAGGGTTTGAGACCCAGTACTTC.

The rearrangement joins TRBV5-1 to TRBJ2-5, with 7 bases lining up with TRBD2. V trimming: 4 bases; J trimming: 1 base; junction bases outside the gene matches: 4. The length of the CDR3 is 14 residues. Germline assignment: CDR1 SGHRS and CDR2 YFSETQ. The CDR3 spells CASSGGGPQETQYF. The CDR3 DNA reads TGCGCCAGCAGCGGGGGGGGTCCCCAAGAGACCCAGTACTTC.

The rearrangement joins TRBV6-1 to TRBJ1-1; D call uncertain. V was clipped by 1 base and J by 1 base, with 7 bases between them. The length of the CDR3 is 14 residues. Germline CDR1 MNHNS, CDR2 SASEGT. CDR3 in DNA: TGTGCCAGCAGTGAAGGTGGAGCGAACACTGAAGCTTTCTTT. The encoded protein is CASSEGGANTEAFF.

This clone appeared a few times. The chain combines TRBV11-2 with TRBJ2-7; 10 bases align to TRBD2. Germline lookup yields CDR1 SGHAT and CDR2 FQNNGV. Unmatched junction bases numbered 6, after V lost 4 bases and J lost 6 bases. The CDR3 loop spans 14 amino acids. The CDR3 reads CASSSIAGGFEQYF. CDR3 DNA: TGTGCCAGCAGCTCCATAGCGGGAGGTTTCGAGCAGTACTTC.

The rearrangement links TRBV5-5 to TRBJ2-3; maybe TRBD2 (5 bases). Trimming stripped 0 bases from V and 8 bases from J, with 16 bases between. Germline V gene sequence: CDR1 SGHKS, CDR2 YYEKEE (reference sequence). The CDR3 runs 15 residues. The CDR3 loop reads CASSLVGDLAGTQYF. CDR3 nucleotides: TGTGCCAGCAGCTTGGTGGGTGACCTAGCAGGTACGCAGTATTTT.

This chain joins TRBV15 and TRBJ2-7, with 7 bases aligning to TRBD2. CDR1 is LNHNV, CDR2 YYDKDF, per germline (reference sequence). V dropped 5 bases and J dropped 0; count of bases not matched to a gene: 4. CDR3 length: 14 residues. DNA of the CDR3: TGTGCCACCAGCCCTGGCGGGAGCTCCTACGAGCAGTACTTC. This sequence encodes CATSPGGSSYEQYF.

The chain employs TRBV3-1 (or the pseudogene TRBV3-2) and TRBJ2-2; 8 bases are a match to TRBD2. The CDR3 is 16 residues long. CDR1 LGHDT and CDR2 YNNKEL come from the germline V gene (reference sequence). Unmatched junction bases numbered 4, after V lost 3 bases and J lost 1 base. For the CDR3, the DNA is TGTGCCAGCAGCCACGGACTAGCCCAGAACACCGGGGAGCTGTTTTTT. Its translation is CASSHGLAQNTGELFF.

The genes are TRBV2 and TRBJ1-1, with TRBD1 matching 7 bases. In germline, CDR1 is SNHLY, CDR2 FYNNEI. This CDR3 has 14 amino acids. Germline trimming cut 6 bases from V and 1 base from J; bases unmatched to any gene: 5. The CDR3 is CASRTQGQNTEAFF. In nucleotides, the CDR3 is TGTGCCAGCAGGACACAGGGGCAGAACACTGAAGCTTTCTTT.

This clone was counted between two and nine times. The sample has other DNA sequences that encode this CDR3 too. The chain recombines TRBV4-3 with TRBJ1-6; 8 nucleotides agree with TRBD1. In germline, CDR1 is LGHNA, CDR2 YSLEER. V lost 0 bases to trimming and J lost 7 bases; unmatched junction nucleotides: 2. The CDR3 totals 15 residues. CDR3 sequence (DNA): TGCGCCAGCAGCCAAGACAGGGGGCCCAATTCACCCCTCCACTTT. Amino acid sequence: CASSQDRGPNSPLHF.

This clone has just a few counts. The V call is TRBV5-5, the J call TRBJ1-5; 7 bases are shared with TRBD1. This CDR3 has 13 residues. Germline CDR1 and CDR2: SGHKS and YYEKEE (reference sequence). Unmatched junction bases numbered 4, after V lost 4 bases and J lost 6 bases. In DNA, the CDR3 is TGTGCCAGCAGCCCAGGGGGAGGTCAGCCCCAGCATTTT. The encoded protein is CASSPGGGQPQHF.

The gene calls are TRBV12-3 or TRBV12-4 and TRBJ2-5, with no clear D. CDR3 length: 13 residues. V was cut by 4 bases and J by 9 bases, with 15 bases left in between. The CDR3 nucleotides read TGTGCCAGCAGTTCGGCGTTCGGGTGGGCCCAGTACTTC. Translating gives CASSSAFGWAQYF.

The chain has TRBV28 and TRBJ2-1, with 7 bases fitting TRBD1. Trimming cost V 3 bases and J 7 bases; bases outside gene matches: 9. The CDR3 totals 15 residues. Germline V gives CDR1 MDHEN, CDR2 SYDVKM. CDR3 sequence (DNA): TGTGCCAGCAGTTTCGGGACAGTGGCCCGGAATGAGCAGTTCTTC. Translating gives CASSFGTVARNEQFF.

V usage is TRBV28 and J usage is TRBJ1-2, with D perhaps TRBD1 (5 bases). Trimming removed 1 base at V and 8 bases at J, with 11 bases between. This CDR3 spans 13 amino acids. The germline CDR1 and CDR2 sequences are MDHEN and SYDVKM. The CDR3 loop reads CASSLFVQDGYTF. As DNA, the CDR3 is TGTGCCAGCAGTTTATTTGTACAGGACGGCTACACCTTC.

V and J are TRBV7-2 and TRBJ2-5, with D tentatively TRBD1 (6 bases). This CDR3 has 16 amino acids. Germline CDR1 reads SGHTA; CDR2 reads FQGNSA. The V end lost 4 bases, the J end lost 4 bases, and 19 bases lay between the germline ends. The CDR3 loop reads CASSSQGVATVETQYF. CDR3 sequence (DNA): TGTGCCAGCAGCTCACAGGGAGTAGCCACGGTAGAGACCCAGTACTTC. Filled out from reference TRBV7-2 and TRBJ2-5, the complete variable domain reads GAGVSQSPSNKVTEKGKDVELRCDPISGHTALYWYRQSLGQGLEFLIYFQGNSAPDKSGLPSDRFSAERTGGSVSTLTIQRTQQEDSAVYLCASSSQGVATVETQYFGPGTRLLVL.

The chain employs TRBV5-5 and TRBJ1-2; D may be TRBD1 (6 bases). This CDR3 is built from 15 residues. V lost 4 bases and J lost 0, with 13 bases in between. The germline V gene encodes CDR1 SGHKS and CDR2 YYEKEE (reference sequence). The CDR3 DNA reads as TGTGCCAGCAGCCCAGGACAGAGACCTAACTATGGCTACACCTTC. Its protein is CASSPGQRPNYGYTF.

This clone was detected only a few times. This sequence joins TRBV6-5 and TRBJ1-3; weak D call: TRBD1 (5 bases). In germline, CDR1 is MNHEY, CDR2 SVGAGI. Deletions cut 8 bases from V and 2 bases from J, with 10 bases between. The CDR3 loop spans 13 amino acids. The CDR3 DNA reads as TGTGCCAGCTCCGCAGGGACTGGAAACACCATATATTTT. Its translation: CASSAGTGNTIYF.

This clone was found a few times. This sequence joins TRBV24-1 and TRBJ2-1; 10 bases are a match to TRBD2. Germline CDR1 is KGHDR and CDR2 is SFDVKD. The CDR3 runs to 14 residues. Trimming took 7 bases from V and 4 from J; bases not matched to a gene: 3. CDR3 residues: CATRGTSDYNEQFF. The CDR3 bases are TGTGCCACCAGGGGGACTAGCGATTACAATGAGCAGTTCTTC.

The chain carries TRBV10-3 and TRBJ1-1, with D unclear. CDR1 is ENHRY and CDR2 is SYGVKD in the germline V gene. This CDR3 is built from 14 residues. The V and J ends lost 5 bases and 11 bases respectively, with 21 bases between them. CDR3 sequence reads: CAISRRGIDDGAFF. In DNA, the CDR3 is TGTGCCATCAGTCGTCGGGGAATCGACGATGGGGCTTTCTTT.

The chain combines TRBV2 with TRBJ2-3; possible D gene TRBD2, 5 bases. Germline V lookup: CDR1 SNHLY, CDR2 FYNNEI. The CDR3 consists of 14 residues. The V gene lost 7 bases and the J gene lost 0 bases, with 11 bases spanning the gap. CDR3 sequence: CASTGLRSTDTQYF. CDR3 nucleotide sequence: TGTGCCAGCACTGGACTGCGGAGCACAGATACGCAGTATTTT.

V usage is TRBV6-5 and J usage is TRBJ1-2; D may be TRBD1 (5 bases). V was trimmed by 2 bases and J by 11 bases, leaving 15 bases between them. Germline V gene data show CDR1 as MNHEY and CDR2 as SVGAGI. The CDR3 runs to 13 residues. CDR3 nucleotide sequence: TGTGCCAGCAGTTACGAAGGGGCCTTAGGGTACACCTTC. Amino acid sequence: CASSYEGALGYTF.

The V call is TRBV6-5, the J call TRBJ2-6; D is undetermined. This CDR3 has 15 amino acids. CDR1 MNHEY and CDR2 SVGAGI come from the germline V gene. Trimming pared 5 bases from V and 3 bases from J, leaving 11 bases between. CDR3 nucleotide sequence: TGTGCCAGCAGTATACGACGCGGTGGGGCCAACGTCCTGACTTTC. This gives the protein CASSIRRGGANVLTF.

Notes on this clone: Since no conserved phenylalanine or tryptophan closes the CDR3, a read error is the likely cause. The limits of the CDR3 on the DNA are not certain, so only TCRdb's listed CDR3 is given. This chain connects TRBV10-3 to TRBJ1-2. The CDR3 length equals 12 residues, ends included. Germline CDR1 is ENHRY and CDR2 is SYGVKD. CDR3: CAISETRLRRLL.

This chain links TRBV7-2 with TRBJ1-2, with D tentatively TRBD1 (6 bases). The ends were cut back, 4 bases at V and 4 bases at J, with 13 bases in the middle. In germline, CDR1 is SGHTA, CDR2 FQGNSA. The CDR3 runs to 14 residues. The CDR3 reads CASSSQGRGYGYTF. The DNA for the CDR3 is TGTGCCAGCAGCTCCCAGGGGCGAGGCTATGGCTACACCTTC.

This chain connects TRBV7-9 to TRBJ1-2; a weak D match, TRBD1 (5 bases). The V gene lost 1 base and the J gene lost 7 bases, with 10 bases spanning the gap. Looked up from germline, CDR1 is SEHNR and CDR2 is FQNEAQ (reference sequence). This CDR3 spans 13 amino acids. CDR3 in amino acids: CASSLVSQGGYTF. The CDR3 DNA is TGTGCCAGCAGCTTAGTTAGCCAGGGTGGCTACACCTTC.

V usage is TRBV7-8 and J usage is TRBJ2-7, with 9 bases matching TRBD1. This CDR3 has 15 amino acids. Germline assignment: CDR1 SGHVS and CDR2 FQNEAQ. V was pared by 10 bases and J by 1 base, with 11 bases of the junction left unmatched. DNA for the CDR3: TGTGCCACCCATCAAGCGGGGACAGGGTCCTACGAGCAGTACTTC. This sequence encodes CATHQAGTGSYEQYF.

This chain joins TRBV5-6 and TRBJ2-7; TRBD1 aligns across 10 bases. The germline CDR1 and CDR2 sequences are SGHDT and YYEEEE. This CDR3 has 14 residues. V lost 4 bases to trimming and J lost 2 bases; unmatched junction nucleotides: 3. CDR3 DNA sequence: TGTGCCAGCAGCGGAGGACAGGGGGCCTACGAGCAGTACTTC. Encoded protein: CASSGGQGAYEQYF.

V usage is TRBV28 and J usage is TRBJ2-4; 7 nucleotides match TRBD2. The J segment lost 0 bases and the V segment lost 5 bases, leaving 10 bases of the junction unmatched. The V gene's germline CDR1 is MDHEN and CDR2 SYDVKM. CDR3 size: 17 residues. The CDR3 spells CASSAHWGGIAKNIQYF. CDR3 nucleotides: TGTGCCAGCAGTGCACATTGGGGAGGGATAGCCAAAAACATTCAGTACTTC.

In its sample, this clone was seen once. V gene TRBV14 combines with J gene TRBJ2-4; D not resolved. The CDR3 runs to 15 residues. In germline, CDR1 is SGHDN, CDR2 FVKESK. V shed 5 bases and J shed 6 bases, with 17 bases lying between them. In DNA form, the CDR3 reads TGTGCCAGCAGCTCTAAGTTCAGTCTAGGAAACATTCAGTACTTC. Amino acids: CASSSKFSLGNIQYF.

This clone has a single count. The V gene is TRBV24-1, the J gene TRBJ1-4, with a weak D call TRBD1 (5 bases). Germline assignment: CDR1 KGHDR and CDR2 SFDVKD. CDR3 length equals 15 residues. V dropped 8 bases and J dropped 8 bases, with 20 bases sitting between them. The CDR3 DNA reads TGTGCCACCAAGACCCGAAGGGGAATGGGCGAAAAACTGTTTTTT. Translation: CATKTRRGMGEKLFF.

The CDR3 bases are TGTGCCAGTAGTGGGCAGGGCCCCCCAGATACGCAGTATTTT. Its protein is CASSGQGPPDTQYF. The chain employs TRBV19 and TRBJ2-3; tentatively, D is TRBD1 (5 bases). The CDR3 spans 14 residues. The V gene's germline CDR1 is LNHDA and CDR2 SQIVND (reference sequence). The V end lost 5 bases, the J end lost 4 bases, and 13 bases lay between the germline ends.